The rows below give T cell receptor beta chains drawn from one sample of a study of T-cell reconstitution after alpha-beta-depleted transplantation in children. TCRdb re-derived calls from the PCR reads in MiXCR, one entry per CDR3 protein. The table has about 300,000 distinct CDR3 sequences, 7.5% to 9% seen once; the top ten hold approximately 9.6%. The input for sequencing was peripheral blood, taken 360 days after TCRalphabeta/CD19-depleted stem cell transplant. The receptors derive from a female patient between 2 and 15 years old who had a stem cell transplant for Fanconi anemia, so the T cells may come from the graft donor. CDR3s include the opening cysteine and the closing phenylalanine or tryptophan. The D gene is left open where the match is weak. Size is stated for part of the rows, as once, few or many counts, or as a class when the clone is expanded.

D gene	clone size	V gene	J gene	CDR3 DNA	CDR3 protein
TRBD2	.	TRBV7-3	TRBJ2-3	TGTGCCAGCAGCGACCGGGGGGTGGACACAGATACGCAGTATTTT	CASSDRGVDTDTQYF
TRBD1	many	TRBV14	TRBJ2-1	TGTGCCAGCGCGAAAGGGAGAGGACAGGGGACTTACAATGAGCAGTTCTTC	CASAKGRGQGTYNEQFF
.	.	TRBV4-2	TRBJ2-3	TGTGCCAGCAGCCAAGTAGTCCGGCGCCGTGGGGATACGCAGTATTTT	CASSQVVRRRGDTQYF
.	.	TRBV7-6	TRBJ1-6	TGTGCCAGCAGCCCGGGGACGGAGTCCGCCCTCCACTTT	CASSPGTESALHF
.	many	TRBV20-1	TRBJ1-5	TGCAGTGCTAGAGATGGGATGCAGGTTAATCAGCCCCAGCATTTT	CSARDGMQVNQPQHF
TRBD2	many	TRBV7-2	TRBJ2-7	TGTGCCAGCAGCGTCCCGGGACTAGCTGGGTACGAGCAGTACTTC	CASSVPGLAGYEQYF
TRBD1	many	TRBV20-1	TRBJ1-1	TGCAGTGCCCCGGACAGGGCGAACACTGAAGCTTTCTTT	CSAPDRANTEAFF
TRBD2	many	TRBV20-1	TRBJ2-1	TGCAGTGCTAGAGATGCGGCGGGGGGAGATGAGCAGTTCTTC	CSARDAAGGDEQFF
.	few	TRBV5-6	TRBJ2-6	TGTGCCAGCAGCTTGGGCGCTACTGGGGCCAACGTCCTGACTTTC	CASSLGATGANVLTF
TRBD2	few	TRBV7-8	TRBJ2-1	TGTGCCAGCAGCCCTAGCGGGATCTCTAAGCAGTTCTTC	CASSPSGISKQFF
TRBD1	.	TRBV6-5	TRBJ2-2	TGTGCCAGCAGTTTTAAGGGGGCTCACTCCGGGGAGCTGTTTTTT	CASSFKGAHSGELFF
TRBD2	few	TRBV7-6	TRBJ2-3	TGTGCCAGCAGCTTAGGCCCGGGTAGCGGGAGAACAGATACGCAGTATTTT	CASSLGPGSGRTDTQYF
.	few	TRBV20-1	TRBJ1-2	TGCAGTGCTAGAGATCACGGAAATGGCTACACCTTC	CSARDHGNGYTF
TRBD1	few	TRBV27	TRBJ2-2	TGTGCCAGCACTCCCGGGACAGGGAGGTCCGGGGAGCTGTTTTTT	CASTPGTGRSGELFF
TRBD1	many	TRBV5-1	TRBJ1-2	TGCGCCAGCAGCTTGGCCGGACAGGGATCTGGCTACACCTTC	CASSLAGQGSGYTF
.	many	TRBV7-9	TRBJ1-1	TGTGCCAGCAGTCGAAGCGGGACGTACACTGAAGCTTTCTTT	CASSRSGTYTEAFF
TRBD1	many	TRBV9	TRBJ2-7	TGTGCCAGCAGCGTGACAGGGGAATACGAGCAGTACTTC	CASSVTGEYEQYF
TRBD2	many	TRBV5-1	TRBJ2-6	TGCGCCAGCAGAGAGAGGGAGGGTCGTGGGGCCAACGTCCTGACTTTC	CASREREGRGANVLTF
.	many	TRBV12-5	TRBJ2-5	TGTGCTAGTGGTTTGGCAGGGTCCCCCCAAGAGACCCAGTACTTC	CASGLAGSPQETQYF